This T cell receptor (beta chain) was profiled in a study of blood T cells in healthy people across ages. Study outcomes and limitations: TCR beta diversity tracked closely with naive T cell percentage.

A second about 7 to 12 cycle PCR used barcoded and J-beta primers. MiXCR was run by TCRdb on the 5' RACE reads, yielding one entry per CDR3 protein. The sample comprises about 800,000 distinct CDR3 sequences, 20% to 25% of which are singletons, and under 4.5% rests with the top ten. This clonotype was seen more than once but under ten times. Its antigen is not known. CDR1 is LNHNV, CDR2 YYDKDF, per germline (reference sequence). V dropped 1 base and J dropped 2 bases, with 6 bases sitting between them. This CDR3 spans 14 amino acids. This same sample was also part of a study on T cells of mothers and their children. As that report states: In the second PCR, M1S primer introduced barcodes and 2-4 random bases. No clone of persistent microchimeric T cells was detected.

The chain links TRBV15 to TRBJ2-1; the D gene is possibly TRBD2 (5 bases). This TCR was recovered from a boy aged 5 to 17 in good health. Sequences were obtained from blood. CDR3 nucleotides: TGTGCCACCAGCAGAGCGGGGACCTACAATGAGCAGTTCTTC. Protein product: CATSRAGTYNEQFF.